These 9 T cell receptor beta chains were sequenced from one sample in a study of T cell responses to AZD1222 COVID-19 vaccine. TCRdb's table, derived via immunoSEQ multiplex PCR, lists solely in-frame clones and lacks some. The table records 59,000 or so clones, 84% of them present only once. This material consisted of peripheral blood, taken on day 0 of AZD1222 vaccination. These receptors all come from an adult in good health.

The chain has TRBV2 and TRBJ1-1, with TRBD1 matching 9 bases. The CDR3 is 12 residues long. Trimming took 9 bases from V and 4 from J; bases not matched to a gene: 3. From germline, CDR1 is SNHLY and CDR2 FYNNEI. CDR3 residues: CASGQGITEAFF. For the CDR3, the DNA is TGTGCCAGTGGACAGGGGATCACTGAAGCTTTCTTT.

The chain carries TRBV7-9 and TRBJ2-2; 7 bases line up with TRBD1. Germline CDR1 is SEHNR and CDR2 is FQNEAQ (reference sequence). V lost 1 base to trimming and J lost 7 bases; unmatched junction nucleotides: 12. CDR3 size: 17 residues. The CDR3 region has the DNA TGTGCCAGCAGCTTAGTAGAGACAGGGTTTCACGGCGGGGAGCTGTTTTTT. It translates to CASSLVETGFHGGELFF.

V gene TRBV27 combines with J gene TRBJ1-1; D ambiguous. The CDR3 contains 13 residues. Germline values: CDR1 MNHEY, CDR2 SMNVEV (reference sequence). V was clipped by 3 bases and J by 2 bases, with 7 bases between them. The chain's CDR3 is CASSFGENTEAFF. Written as DNA, the CDR3 is TGTGCCAGCAGTTTTGGGGAAAACACTGAAGCTTTCTTT.

The chain couples TRBV5-1 to TRBJ2-4; 9 bases are a match to TRBD1. V trimming: 3 bases; J trimming: 3 bases; junction bases outside the gene matches: 7. The CDR3 spans 16 residues. The V gene's germline CDR1 is SGHRS and CDR2 YFSETQ. The CDR3 loop is CASSWPDRGVKNIQYF. CDR3 sequence (DNA): TGCGCCAGCAGCTGGCCGGACAGGGGCGTCAAAAACATTCAGTACTTC.

V is TRBV19 and J is TRBJ1-2, with 8 bases matching TRBD1. Looked up from germline, CDR1 is LNHDA and CDR2 is SQIVND (reference sequence). V lost 3 bases to trimming and J lost 2 bases; unmatched junction nucleotides: 8. CDR3 length equals 16 residues. DNA for the CDR3: TGTGCCAGTAGTATTGGACAGGGTCCGTCGAACTATGGCTACACCTTC. Translated, it gives CASSIGQGPSNYGYTF.

V gene TRBV5-8 combines with J gene TRBJ2-3; 11 nucleotides agree with TRBD2. CDR1 and CDR2 (germline): SGHTS, YDEGEE. The CDR3 sequence is 14 residues long. V dropped 4 bases and J dropped 7; count of bases not matched to a gene: 5. The CDR3 here is CASSLGLAGHTQYF. CDR3 sequence (DNA): TGTGCCAGCAGCCTCGGACTAGCGGGTCATACGCAGTATTTT.

This chain connects TRBV6-6 to TRBJ2-7, with 7 bases lining up with TRBD1. CDR1 and CDR2 (germline): MNHNY, SVGAGI (reference sequence). V was clipped by 2 bases and J by 7 bases; unmatched bases: 5. This CDR3 spans 13 amino acids. CDR3 region: CASSYGQAWEQYF. The CDR3 DNA follows: TGTGCCAGCAGTTACGGACAGGCTTGGGAGCAGTACTTC.

The chain carries TRBV19 and TRBJ1-2, with D unclear. The CDR3 has 15 amino acids. Trimming took 4 bases from V and 1 from J, leaving 13 bases between them. Germline V gene data show CDR1 as LNHDA and CDR2 as SQIVND (reference sequence). As DNA, the CDR3 is TGTGCCAGTAGTAGTGACACCCGGGGTAACTATGGCTACACCTTC. Protein: CASSSDTRGNYGYTF.

This chain links TRBV4-1 with TRBJ1-3, with TRBD1 matching over 12 bases. Germline CDR1 MGHRA, CDR2 YSYEKL. The V gene end was trimmed by 1 base and the J gene end by 2 bases; junction bases not matched to a gene: 12. The CDR3 totals 20 residues. For the CDR3, the DNA is TGCGCCAGCAGCCAAGCCACCGGGACAGGGGGCGCGAGGACTGGAAACACCATATATTTT. It encodes CASSQATGTGGARTGNTIYF.